This T cell receptor beta chain was identified in a study of shared clonotypes between healthy human individuals. This CDR3 is built from 16 residues. Germline V gene data show CDR1 as SNHLY and CDR2 as FYNNEI. Turning to this clone: The junction and the germline gene differ at one end; a read error may be behind it.

Running of the assay took place at deep level. The repertoire was sequenced with immunoSEQ multiplex PCR; TCRdb's copy has only in-frame clones and lacks some. The sample contains hundreds of thousands of clones, 90% to 96% of which appear only once. This receptor was obtained from a woman aged 25 to 39 in good health. The sample taken for sequencing was naive CD4+ T cells sorted from blood. The subset is: CD45RA+ positively selected. The rearrangement uses TRBV2 and TRBJ1-4; D ambiguous. DNA for the CDR3: TGTGCCAGCAGCGAAGCTCGGACGGGTTCGGGGGAAAAACTGTTTTTT. Translating gives CASSEARTGSGEKLFF. Complete variable domain (other parts from reference TRBV2 and TRBJ1-4): EPEVTQTPSHQVTQMGQEVILRCVPISNHLYFYWYRQILGQKVEFLVSFYNNEISEKSEIFDDQFSVERPDGSNFTLKIRSTKLEDSAMYFCASSEARTGSGEKLFFGSGTQLSVL.